This TCR beta chain was recovered during a study of cytotoxic CD8 clonotypes in ibrutinib-treated CLL (dated by TCRdb to the early 2020s). Turning to the overall study: The cohort had 11 relapsed/refractory and around 15 treatment-naive patients; roughly 17 were IGHV unmutated. Samples at response were collected after a median of about twelve months of treatment, with a range of about 6 to 36 months. Of the approximately 86 participants in the trial, 25 to 30 had longitudinal samples available. On average, each sample yielded 250,000 to 300,000 productive templates and 80,000 to 95,000 productive rearrangements. Cryopreserved peripheral blood mononuclear cells were collected at three points: before therapy, at response, and at either sustained remission or disease progression. Partial responses were observed in approximately 24 patients and complete responses in 2; after a median follow-up of 68 months, remission was maintained in around 14 patients and progression was observed in approximately twelve. The research as a whole found: An increase in clonality was observed at ibrutinib response, with clonality remaining stable during sustained remission and falling back toward baseline at progression. Lymph node repertoires were not examined, and the timing of sampling was not matched between patients in sustained remission and those whose disease progressed. Baseline clonality was found to be higher than that of age-matched healthy donors and was strongly correlated with circulating CD8+ T-cell counts. Public clonotypes were rare and either contracted or stayed stable during treatment, and the rise in clonality at ibrutinib response reflected the expansion of private clonotypes.

As regards this clone: It has no known antigen specificity. No clone much larger than this one lies a single base away; base qualities are absent.

From the cysteine up to the phenylalanine, the CDR3 has a length of 14 residues. The DNA shown is the 42-base CDR3, in frame from base 1. V and J are truncated by 8 bases and 5 bases respectively, leaving an intervening sequence of 16 bases. The germline V gene encodes CDR1 MDHEN and CDR2 SYDVKM. For TCR beta library preparation, about 2.2 micrograms of genomic DNA were extracted from the cryopreserved PBMCs. Longitudinal blood samples from CLL patients on ibrutinib monotherapy were analyzed using high-throughput TCR beta sequencing. The patients were enrolled in a single-center, open-label phase 2 trial of ibrutinib monotherapy. The goal of deep resolution MiSeq sequencing was a depth between 1 in 1 million and 1 in 200,000 T cells, and coverage averaged 10x per clonotype. The immunoSEQ hsTCRB Kit was used to generate TCR beta libraries. The paper's processing steps were these. Data were analyzed with ImmunoSEQ Data Assistant and ImmunoSEQ Analyzer, with V, D and J genes assigned per IMGT definitions. Clonality was computed as one minus normalized Shannon entropy of productive rearrangement frequencies, ranging from 0 to 1. Public clonotype analysis was restricted to overrepresented clonotypes comprising at least 0.05% of each patient's repertoire. Repertoires from about a dozen age-matched healthy donors in immuneACCESS were used as clonality controls. The table comes from immuneACCESS by way of TCRdb, which keeps in-frame sequences with V and J called. Part of the clones is missing from these tables; in studies checked, under half for an unresolved V gene and the rest for unknown reasons. For V, J and clone size, that table is used; D and trimming come from the DNA. Within this sample are about 310,000 clones, with approximately 80% of them counted one time only. 6.5% to 8.5% of the sample belongs to the ten largest clones.

This sequence originates from a human donor with chronic lymphocytic leukemia. The sample was PBMCs, taken before ibrutinib treatment. In this chain, TRBV28 is recombined with TRBJ2-1; a weak D assignment points to TRBD1 (5 bases agree). The CDR3 protein is CASVPPHRNNEQFF. Read as DNA, the sequence is TGTGCCAGCGTCCCGCCACACAGGAACAATGAGCAGTTCTTC.